The sample holds many counts of the clone carrying this TCR beta chain. Antigen: not known. This sample was taken from a study of T cell repertoires in cytomegalovirus infection. About the study: In public TCR beta signatures, there were indications of both CMV infection and matching HLA type.

Study-wide points: The study found HLA-C-restricted CMV-specific TCR beta clonotypes dominating the ex vivo response.

Trimming removed 6 bases at V and 5 bases at J, with 17 bases between. Germline-derived CDR1 and CDR2 are DFQATT and SNEGSKA (reference sequence). The CDR3 extends over 15 amino acids. TCRdb reprocessed the reads via MiXCR and lists one record per CDR3 protein. The sample gives 310,000 or so distinct CDR3 sequences, roughly 26% of which show up once; 14% is in the top ten. Sequenced: PBMCs. The receptor was isolated from a human donor in good health (CMV status not recorded). Some clones in this sample may be carry-over from other donors' samples. The rearrangement uses TRBV20-1 and TRBJ1-6, with D maybe TRBD1 (6 bases). This chain's CDR3 is CSAVYGGHDNSPLHF. The CDR3 region has the DNA TGCAGTGCCGTGTACGGGGGACACGATAATTCACCCCTCCACTTT.